This T cell receptor beta chain was sequenced during a study of T cell responses to AZD1222 COVID-19 vaccine. CDR3 size: 15 residues. Germline V gene data show CDR1 as LGHDT and CDR2 as YNNKEL (reference sequence). The V and J ends lost 3 bases and 4 bases, in that order; junction bases with no gene match: 6. Using immunoSEQ multiplex PCR, the repertoire was profiled, and TCRdb retains in-frame clones only, with some absent. The table lists some 30,000 clones, under 90% of them singletons. The gene calls are TRBV3-1 (or the pseudogene TRBV3-2) and TRBJ1-1, with 9 bases matching TRBD1. Sequences were derived from peripheral blood, sampled 28 days after the second AZD1222 dose. The sequence derives from an adult who received the AZD1222 COVID-19 vaccine. CDR3 loop: CASSQGQGWGTEAFF. Here the CDR3 DNA reads TGTGCCAGCAGCCAGGGACAGGGTTGGGGCACTGAAGCTTTCTTT.